The rows below give T cell receptor beta chains drawn from one sample of a study of OX40 agonist ivuxolimab in advanced cancers. Generated by immunoSEQ multiplex PCR, the TCRdb table keeps only in-frame clones and is missing some. Of approximately 84,000 clones in the sample, approximately 94% are singletons; the top ten hold approximately 2.4%. The sample consisted of CD4+ or CD8+ T cells sorted from blood, taken in a trial of the OX40 agonist ivuxolimab. The source of these receptors is an adult with an advanced solid tumor such as melanoma, head and neck, liver or kidney cancer. Each CDR3 is given without its conserved first and last residue. The order of the fields is V gene, clone size, CDR3 length, CDR3 protein. Only part of the rows carry a size: once, few, many, or a class if the clone is expanded.

V gene: TRBV6-4; clone size: NA; CDR3 length: 15; CDR3 protein: ASSEDRREALTDTQY
V gene: TRBV11-2; clone size: NA; CDR3 length: 13; CDR3 protein: ASSLRGYVNTEAF
V gene: TRBV5-1; clone size: NA; CDR3 length: 13; CDR3 protein: ASSLAPPPDEKLF
V gene: TRBV15; clone size: NA; CDR3 length: 11; CDR3 protein: ATTYSRNTEAF
V gene: TRBV27; clone size: NA; CDR3 length: 9; CDR3 protein: ASTGGYEQY
V gene: TRBV9; clone size: NA; CDR3 length: 9; CDR3 protein: ASSVASEQF
V gene: TRBV25-1; clone size: NA; CDR3 length: 11; CDR3 protein: ASNRDGYTEAF
V gene: TRBV5-1; clone size: once; CDR3 length: 13; CDR3 protein: ASSGGTSAVAEQF
V gene: TRBV2; clone size: NA; CDR3 length: 10; CDR3 protein: ASREGRETQY
V gene: TRBV27; clone size: NA; CDR3 length: 11; CDR3 protein: ARVPGQMYGYT
V gene: TRBV5-1; clone size: NA; CDR3 length: 15; CDR3 protein: ASSLVGANSGANVLT
V gene: TRBV15; clone size: NA; CDR3 length: 13; CDR3 protein: ATSSHPGRSTEAF
V gene: TRBV2; clone size: NA; CDR3 length: 13; CDR3 protein: ASSGGDRGGYGYT
V gene: TRBV7-9; clone size: NA; CDR3 length: 12; CDR3 protein: ASSLGTGGYGYT
V gene: TRBV6-5; clone size: NA; CDR3 length: 14; CDR3 protein: ASSYSGLAGGSEQY
V gene: TRBV11-2; clone size: NA; CDR3 length: 14; CDR3 protein: ASSLGAGGPGETQY
V gene: TRBV29-1; clone size: NA; CDR3 length: 9; CDR3 protein: SQDRGSEAF
V gene: TRBV6-5; clone size: NA; CDR3 length: 14; CDR3 protein: ASSSGPGASGNTIY
V gene: TRBV11-3; clone size: once; CDR3 length: 16; CDR3 protein: ASSLRGFSVSGNQPQH
V gene: TRBV7-3; clone size: NA; CDR3 length: 12; CDR3 protein: ASSPTGGIDTQY